Each of the 21 T cell receptor beta chains below was sequenced from the same sample in a study of identical twins. TCRdb fed the 5' RACE reads into MiXCR, producing one record per CDR3 protein. The sample carries some 500,000 distinct CDR3 sequences, 14% recorded once. This sample also belongs to another study, concerning yellow fever vaccine responses in identical twins.

Sequenced material: CD4+ T cells sorted from blood. These receptors all come from a woman between 18 and 30 years old in good health.

Many counts were recorded for this clonotype. DNA of the CDR3: TGTGCCAGCAGGCTAGTCAATGAGCAGTTCTTC. It encodes CASRLVNEQFF. The J gene is TRBJ2-1, the V gene TRBV7-2; D is unresolved. CDR3 length: 11 amino acids. V lost 6 bases and J 6 bases, leaving 6 bases between the germline ends. Germline CDR1 is SGHTA and CDR2 is FQGNSA.

A few counts support this clonotype. The chain recombines TRBV6-1 with TRBJ1-6, with D perhaps matching TRBD1 (6 bases). This CDR3 is 14 amino acids long. Trimming shortened V by 8 bases and J by 8 bases, and 16 bases separated the two germline ends. Germline V CDR1 and CDR2: MNHNS, SASEGT. As DNA, the CDR3 is TGTGCCAGCGCAAGGGGGGGGGAGGATTCACCCCTCCACTTT. Translated, it gives CASARGGEDSPLHF.

This clonotype was found a few times. The rearrangement joins TRBV6-1 to TRBJ2-4, with 9 bases aligning to TRBD1. The CDR3 runs to 15 residues. Germline-derived CDR1 and CDR2 are MNHNS and SASEGT. Unmatched junction bases numbered 7, after V lost 6 bases and J lost 4 bases. The CDR3 reads CASSRTGQGKNIQYF. The CDR3 DNA reads TGTGCCAGCAGCCGTACGGGACAGGGTAAAAACATTCAGTACTTC.

The table lists this clonotype with a few counts. The chain uses TRBV10-3 and TRBJ2-3; the D is unclear. Trimming took 0 bases from V and 1 from J, leaving 8 bases between them. This CDR3 is 15 amino acids long. Germline V gives CDR1 ENHRY, CDR2 SYGVKD. The DNA for the CDR3 is TGTGCCATCAGTGAGTCCTACTCTGGCACAGATACGCAGTATTTT. Encoded protein: CAISESYSGTDTQYF.

This clonotype was found a few times. This chain joins TRBV5-1 and TRBJ2-2; maybe TRBD1 (6 bases). Germline assignment: CDR1 SGHRS and CDR2 YFSETQ. The CDR3 has 15 residues. V was cut by 3 bases and J by 3 bases, with 12 bases left in between. In DNA, the CDR3 is TGCGCCAGCAGCTACCGGGACAAAGACACCGGGGAGCTGTTTTTT. As protein: CASSYRDKDTGELFF.

This sequence joins TRBV5-1 and TRBJ1-2, with D hard to call. The CDR3 has 15 amino acids. The V end lost 0 bases, the J end lost 4 bases, and 13 bases lay between the germline ends. Germline lookup yields CDR1 SGHRS and CDR2 YFSETQ. The CDR3 sequence is CASSLGVPGTYGYTF. CDR3 nucleotide sequence: TGCGCCAGCAGCTTGGGGGTACCCGGAACCTATGGCTACACCTTC.

In its sample, this clonotype was seen many times. As DNA, the CDR3 is TGTGCCAGCAGCACGGGACTAGCGTATGACAATGAGCAGTTCTTC. Translation: CASSTGLAYDNEQFF. J is TRBJ2-1 and V is TRBV11-2, with TRBD2 matching over 10 bases. Per the germline V gene, CDR1 is SGHAT and CDR2 is FQNNGV. This CDR3 region has 15 residues. V was pared by 5 bases and J by 5 bases, with 6 bases of the junction left unmatched.

This clonotype came up a few times. The chain is built from TRBV7-2 and TRBJ2-7, with D unclear. This CDR3 comprises 15 residues. Germline V lookup: CDR1 SGHTA, CDR2 FQGNSA. The V and J ends lost 3 bases and 0 bases respectively, with 12 bases between them. This CDR3 is CASSFSTDPSYEQYF. For the CDR3, the DNA is TGTGCCAGCAGCTTTTCCACGGATCCCTCCTACGAGCAGTACTTC.

This clonotype was counted only a few times. The chain links TRBV5-1 to TRBJ2-2, with 16 bases lining up with TRBD2. V shed 3 bases, J shed 4 bases, and the junction held 6 bases outside the gene matches. The CDR3 spans 18 residues. From germline, CDR1 is SGHRS and CDR2 YFSETQ. Here the CDR3 reads CASSSGLAGGPGTGELFF. As DNA, the CDR3 is TGCGCCAGCAGCTCGGGACTAGCGGGAGGGCCGGGCACCGGGGAGCTGTTTTTT.

The chain links TRBV3-1 to TRBJ1-2; D unclear. The CDR3 is 13 amino acids. V was clipped by 5 bases and J by 0 bases, with 7 bases between them. Per the germline V gene, CDR1 is LGHDT and CDR2 is YNNKEL (reference sequence). CDR3 residues: CASSSTTNYGYTF. The CDR3 nucleotides are TGTGCCAGCAGCTCTACTACTAACTATGGCTACACCTTC.

The J gene is TRBJ2-2, the V gene TRBV5-6; the D gene could be TRBD1 or TRBD2 (5 bases each). Looked up from germline, CDR1 is SGHDT and CDR2 is YYEEEE. V shed 4 bases and J shed 9 bases, with 13 bases lying between them. CDR3 size: 13 residues. The CDR3 DNA reads TGTGCCAGCAGCCGGGGCAGGGCCCGGGAGCTGTTTTTT. Translation: CASSRGRARELFF.

This chain connects TRBV6-6 to TRBJ1-1, with a weak D call TRBD1 (5 bases). V lost 5 bases to trimming and J lost 4 bases, with 8 bases between them. Looked up from germline, CDR1 is MNHNY and CDR2 is SVGAGI (reference sequence). There are 12 residues in the CDR3. The CDR3 DNA sequence: TGTGCCAGCAGTAGCAGGGTCACTGAAGCTTTCTTT. It is translated as CASSSRVTEAFF.

The CDR3 sequence is CASSYDRGSDEQFF. The CDR3 coding sequence is TGTGCCAGCAGTTATGACAGGGGGAGCGATGAGCAGTTCTTC. This chain joins TRBV6-2 or TRBV6-3 and TRBJ2-1; TRBD1 aligns across 9 bases. This CDR3 comprises 14 residues. V was pared by 3 bases and J by 8 bases, with 5 bases of the junction left unmatched. Germline V gene lookup returns CDR1 MNHEY and CDR2 SVGEGT.

The rearrangement links TRBV4-3 to TRBJ2-2, with 10 bases lining up with TRBD1. Trimming cost V 5 bases and J 1 base; bases outside gene matches: 1. Germline values: CDR1 LGHNA, CDR2 YSLEER. CDR3 length: 15 residues. The CDR3: CASSDRGRNTGELFF. CDR3 DNA sequence: TGCGCCAGCAGCGACAGGGGGCGGAACACCGGGGAGCTGTTTTTT.

The sample holds many counts of this clonotype. J is TRBJ2-1 and V is TRBV12-3 or TRBV12-4; tentatively, D is TRBD1 or TRBD2 (5 bases each). Trimming took off 1 base at V and 10 bases at J, with 11 bases between the two ends. CDR3 size: 13 residues. CDR3 region: CASSLDNRGEQFF. In nucleotides, the CDR3 is TGTGCCAGCAGTTTAGACAACCGGGGCGAGCAGTTCTTC.

In its sample, this clonotype was seen a few times. The chain has TRBV20-1 and TRBJ2-3; TRBD2 matches at 8 bases. The CDR3 consists of 14 residues. The germline V gene has CDR1 DFQATT and CDR2 SNEGSKA (reference sequence). With V trimmed by 6 bases and J by 1 base, 6 bases remained unmatched. This CDR3 reads CSAVAGLGTDTQYF. DNA of the CDR3: TGCAGTGCCGTAGCGGGACTTGGCACAGATACGCAGTATTTT.

This chain joins TRBV5-5 and TRBJ2-6, with D hard to call. The CDR3 loop spans 17 amino acids. V was clipped by 4 bases and J by 0 bases, with 14 bases between them. Germline V gives CDR1 SGHKS, CDR2 YYEKEE (reference sequence). CDR3 coding DNA: TGTGCCAGCAGCCCATCTCCCACTAACTCTGGGGCCAACGTCCTGACTTTC. Its protein is CASSPSPTNSGANVLTF.

The CDR3 coding sequence is TGTGCCAGCAATCCGAGCTTTGCGAACACCGGGGAGCTGTTTTTT. This codes for CASNPSFANTGELFF. This chain uses TRBV27 with TRBJ2-2; no firm D call. CDR1 and CDR2 from the germline V gene are MNHEY and SMNVEV (reference sequence). V shed 7 bases and J shed 0 bases, with 12 bases lying between them. This CDR3 comprises 15 residues.

This clonotype has a count of ten or more. The chain joins TRBV10-1 to TRBJ2-3, with D uncertain. V lost 5 bases to trimming and J lost 2 bases, with 8 bases between them. CDR1 WNHNN and CDR2 SYGVQD come from the germline V gene (reference sequence). The CDR3 runs 13 residues. CDR3 DNA sequence: TGCGCCAGCAGTCTCTCTTTCACAGATACGCAGTATTTT. It specifies CASSLSFTDTQYF.

This clonotype was recorded many times. The V call is TRBV7-2, the J call TRBJ2-7; D is undetermined. Trimming shortened V by 2 bases and J by 3 bases, and 2 bases separated the two germline ends. The CDR3 is 11 amino acids. From germline, CDR1 is SGHTA and CDR2 FQGNSA. This CDR3 is CASSLNYEQYF. CDR3 nucleotides: TGTGCCAGCAGCTTAAACTACGAGCAGTACTTC.

This clonotype was found a few times. The V gene is TRBV20-1, the J gene TRBJ2-7, with 7 bases identical to TRBD2. The CDR3 extends over 15 amino acids. V was pared by 0 bases and J by 6 bases, with 11 bases of the junction left unmatched. Germline V CDR1 and CDR2: DFQATT, SNEGSKA (reference sequence). CDR3 residues: CSAREDGRWGGEQYF. The CDR3 DNA reads as TGCAGTGCTAGAGAGGACGGGAGATGGGGGGGCGAGCAGTACTTC.